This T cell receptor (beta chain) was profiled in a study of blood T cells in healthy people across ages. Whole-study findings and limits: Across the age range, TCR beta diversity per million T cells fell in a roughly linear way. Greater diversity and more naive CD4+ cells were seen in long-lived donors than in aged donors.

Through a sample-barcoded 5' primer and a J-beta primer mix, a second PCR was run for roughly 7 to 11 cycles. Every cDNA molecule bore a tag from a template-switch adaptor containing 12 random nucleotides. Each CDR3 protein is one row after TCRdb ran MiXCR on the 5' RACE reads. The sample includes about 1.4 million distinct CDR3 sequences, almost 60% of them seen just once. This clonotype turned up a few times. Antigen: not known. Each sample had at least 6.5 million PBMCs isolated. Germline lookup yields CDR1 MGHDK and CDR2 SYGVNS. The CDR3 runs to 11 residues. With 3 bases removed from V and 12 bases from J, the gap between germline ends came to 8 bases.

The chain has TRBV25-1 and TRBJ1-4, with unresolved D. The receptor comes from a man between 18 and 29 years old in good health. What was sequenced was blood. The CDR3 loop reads CASSDGPELFF. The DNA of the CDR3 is TGTGCCAGCAGTGACGGCCCTGAACTGTTTTTT.